This T cell receptor (beta chain) was sequenced for a study of blood T cell repertoires in COVID-19. Study background: Spain, Italy and the United States supplied samples that represented acute and convalescent COVID-19. PBMCs, B-cell-depleted T cells, or T cells provided the cDNA or gDNA that made up the material.

The germline gives CDR1 LNHDA, CDR2 SQIVND (reference sequence). After removal of 3 bases from V and 0 bases from J, the junction contained 8 bases not matched to a gene. The CDR3 spans 16 residues. Study processing details: Reference gene primer amplification gave estimated nucleated cell counts. Sequenced by immunoSEQ multiplex PCR; TCRdb stores in-frame clones only, minus some. Clonal size and the V and J genes are those of that table, whereas D and trimming came from the DNA. Among 5,500 to 7,500 clones, about 88% were seen once, and the ten largest hold 7% to 9.5%. The TCR originated in a human donor in a cohort sampled during active COVID-19. The donor label of this sample is uncertain. Sequencing was carried out using peripheral blood. The chain couples TRBV19 to TRBJ2-7, with 7 bases fitting TRBD2. CDR3 nucleotides: TGTGCCAGTAGTATGGGGTTCGGGGGGAGCTCCTACGAGCAGTACTTC. This sequence encodes CASSMGFGGSSYEQYF.